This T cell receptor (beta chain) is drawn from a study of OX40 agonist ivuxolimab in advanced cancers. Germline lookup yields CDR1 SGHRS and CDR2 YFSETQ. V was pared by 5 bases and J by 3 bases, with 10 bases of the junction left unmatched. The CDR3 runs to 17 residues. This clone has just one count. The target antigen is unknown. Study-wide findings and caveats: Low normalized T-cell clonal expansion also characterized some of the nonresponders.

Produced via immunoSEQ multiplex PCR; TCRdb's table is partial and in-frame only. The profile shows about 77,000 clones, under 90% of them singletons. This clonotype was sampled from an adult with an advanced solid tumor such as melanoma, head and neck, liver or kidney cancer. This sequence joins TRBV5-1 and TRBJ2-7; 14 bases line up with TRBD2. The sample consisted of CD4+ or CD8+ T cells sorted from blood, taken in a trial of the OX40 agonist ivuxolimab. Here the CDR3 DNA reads TGCGCCAGCAGACAATTAGGACTAGCGGGGGGCAACTACGAGCAGTACTTC. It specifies CASRQLGLAGGNYEQYF.